The next 15 T cell receptor beta chains were all read from a single sample in a study of blood T cell repertoires in COVID-19. Produced via immunoSEQ multiplex PCR; TCRdb's table is partial and in-frame only. Among about 280,000 clones, approximately 90% were seen once, and the ten largest hold approximately 3%. The sample consisted of PBMCs or T cells enriched from blood (not recorded which). Receptors were obtained from a man aged 40-49 years who had been exposed to COVID-19.

The V call is TRBV7-9, the J call TRBJ2-2, with D tentatively TRBD2 (6 bases). Trimming stripped 6 bases from V and 4 bases from J, with 15 bases between. CDR3 size: 15 residues. Germline lookup yields CDR1 SEHNR and CDR2 FQNEAQ (reference sequence). CDR3 in DNA: TGTGCCAGCAGGCAAGCGGGTTACAGCACCGGGGAGCTGTTTTTT. Translating gives CASRQAGYSTGELFF.

This clone was detected a few times. The V and J genes are TRBV5-1 and TRBJ2-1; 8 bases are a match to TRBD1. Trimming took 3 bases from V and 15 from J; bases not matched to a gene: 14. CDR1 is SGHRS, CDR2 YFSETQ, per germline. The CDR3 has 14 residues. The CDR3 loop is CASSSGQGDLTAFF. DNA of the CDR3: TGCGCCAGCAGCTCAGGACAGGGCGATTTGACAGCGTTCTTC.

This sequence joins TRBV9 and TRBJ2-7, with D possibly TRBD1 on 5 matching bases. The CDR3 covers 16 residues. Trimming shortened V by 0 bases and J by 2 bases, and 15 bases separated the two germline ends. Germline V gives CDR1 SGDLS, CDR2 YYNGEE. The CDR3 loop reads CASSVGAGSYPYEQYF. CDR3 in DNA: TGTGCCAGCAGCGTAGGGGCAGGGTCATACCCCTACGAGCAGTACTTC.

This rearrangement joins TRBV19 to TRBJ1-1; D is possibly TRBD1 (6 bases). Trimming removed 7 bases from V and 5 bases from J, with 17 bases in between. Germline V gives CDR1 LNHDA, CDR2 SQIVND (reference sequence). This CDR3 has 14 residues. The CDR3 DNA sequence: TGTGCCAGTATATTTTGGGGGCTACGAACTGAAGCTTTCTTT. Amino acids: CASIFWGLRTEAFF.

The rearrangement links TRBV19 to TRBJ2-5, with D maybe TRBD2 (7 bases). V was shortened by 3 bases and J by 3 bases, with 14 bases between the two germline ends. This CDR3 spans 15 amino acids. The germline V gene has CDR1 LNHDA and CDR2 SQIVND (reference sequence). The CDR3 loop reads CASSIYLGGEETQYF. The DNA for the CDR3 is TGTGCCAGTAGTATTTACCTAGGGGGGGAAGAGACCCAGTACTTC.

The chain employs TRBV11-2 and TRBJ2-7; 7 nucleotides line up with TRBD1. V trimming: 3 bases; J trimming: 4 bases; junction bases outside the gene matches: 12. Per the germline V gene, CDR1 is SGHAT and CDR2 is FQNNGV. There are 16 residues in the CDR3. Here the CDR3 DNA reads TGTGCCAGCAGCTTTCCCTTTGGGACAGTTTCATACGAGCAGTACTTC. Protein sequence: CASSFPFGTVSYEQYF.

The rearrangement uses TRBV6-2 or TRBV6-3 and TRBJ1-6, with 11 bases fitting TRBD1. The CDR3 covers 17 residues. Germline assignment: CDR1 MNHEY and CDR2 SVGEGT. The V and J ends lost 2 bases and 8 bases, in that order; junction bases with no gene match: 8. The CDR3 protein is CASSYRVGTGGYSPLHF. As DNA, the CDR3 is TGTGCCAGCAGTTACAGGGTTGGGACAGGGGGATATTCACCCCTCCACTTT.

This clone was recorded once. This sequence joins TRBV11-2 and TRBJ2-7; perhaps TRBD1 as D (6 bases). From germline, CDR1 is SGHAT and CDR2 FQNNGV. V shed 1 base and J shed 4 bases, with 20 bases lying between them. This CDR3 comprises 17 residues. The CDR3 DNA sequence: TGTGCCAGCAGCTTAGCCGGTTGGGGACAAAGAAGATACGAGCAGTACTTC. Amino acids: CASSLAGWGQRRYEQYF.

CDR3 DNA: TGCGCCAGCAGCCCTGCAGATGCTCAAGGGAGCTACGAGCAGTACTTC. This translates into CASSPADAQGSYEQYF. The chain employs TRBV5-1 and TRBJ2-7; D is possibly TRBD2 (5 bases). The CDR3 covers 16 residues. Trimming stripped 4 bases from V and 3 bases from J, with 20 bases between. CDR1 is SGHRS, CDR2 YFSETQ, per germline.

The genes are TRBV7-9 and TRBJ2-7; tentatively, D is TRBD2 (7 bases). The germline V and J ends were trimmed by 2 bases and 2 bases, with 22 bases remaining between them. This CDR3 spans 18 amino acids. Per the germline V gene, CDR1 is SEHNR and CDR2 is FQNEAQ (reference sequence). The CDR3 loop is CASSLLGQGGGRPYEQYF. The CDR3 region has the DNA TGTGCCAGCAGCTTACTCGGACAAGGGGGAGGGCGCCCCTACGAGCAGTACTTC.

CDR3 sequence (DNA): TGTGCCAGCAGCTTTAACAGGGGCCTTGGCGAGCAGTACTTC. Protein sequence: CASSFNRGLGEQYF. The rearrangement links TRBV7-9 to TRBJ2-7; 7 bases agree with TRBD1. Germline CDR1 and CDR2: SEHNR and FQNEAQ (reference sequence). CDR3 length: 14 amino acids. V was pared by 3 bases and J by 6 bases, with 8 bases of the junction left unmatched.

V and J are TRBV11-1 and TRBJ1-6, with TRBD1 identical over 11 bases. The CDR3 sequence is 14 residues long. The germline V gene encodes CDR1 SGHAT and CDR2 FQDESV (reference sequence). Unmatched junction bases numbered 4, after V lost 7 bases and J lost 8 bases. The CDR3 coding sequence is TGTGCCAGCACCTTGGGACAGGGGGATTCACCCCTCCACTTT. The encoded protein is CASTLGQGDSPLHF.

This rearrangement joins TRBV13 to TRBJ2-5, with a weak D call TRBD2 (5 bases). CDR1 is PRHDT, CDR2 FYEKMQ, per germline (reference sequence). V was pared by 5 bases and J by 5 bases, with 12 bases between. This CDR3 is 13 amino acids long. For the CDR3, the DNA is TGTGCCAGCAGCAAGAGGGAAACGGAGACCCAGTACTTC. Its protein product is CASSKRETETQYF.

The chain carries TRBV5-4 and TRBJ1-2, with D uncertain. The CDR3 totals 15 residues. The germline V gene encodes CDR1 SGHNT and CDR2 YYREEE (reference sequence). The V and J ends lost 0 bases and 2 bases respectively, with 11 bases between them. CDR3 region: CASSLDADNNYGYTF. In nucleotides, the CDR3 is TGTGCCAGCAGCTTGGATGCCGACAACAACTATGGCTACACCTTC. The full variable domain, with the rest looked up from reference TRBV5-4 and TRBJ1-2, is ETGVTQSPTHLIKTRGQQVTLRCSSQSGHNTVSWYQQALGQGPQFIFQYYREEENGRGNFPPRFSGLQFPNYSSELNVNALELDDSALYLCASSLDADNNYGYTFGSGTRLTVV.

The rearrangement links TRBV19 to TRBJ2-5, with TRBD2 matching 8 bases. Germline trimming cut 4 bases from V and 5 bases from J; bases unmatched to any gene: 12. CDR1 is LNHDA and CDR2 is SQIVND in the germline V gene (reference sequence). The CDR3 is 16 residues long. The CDR3 reads CASSNPQREIRETQYF. CDR3 nucleotides: TGTGCCAGTAGTAATCCCCAGCGGGAGATACGTGAGACCCAGTACTTC.